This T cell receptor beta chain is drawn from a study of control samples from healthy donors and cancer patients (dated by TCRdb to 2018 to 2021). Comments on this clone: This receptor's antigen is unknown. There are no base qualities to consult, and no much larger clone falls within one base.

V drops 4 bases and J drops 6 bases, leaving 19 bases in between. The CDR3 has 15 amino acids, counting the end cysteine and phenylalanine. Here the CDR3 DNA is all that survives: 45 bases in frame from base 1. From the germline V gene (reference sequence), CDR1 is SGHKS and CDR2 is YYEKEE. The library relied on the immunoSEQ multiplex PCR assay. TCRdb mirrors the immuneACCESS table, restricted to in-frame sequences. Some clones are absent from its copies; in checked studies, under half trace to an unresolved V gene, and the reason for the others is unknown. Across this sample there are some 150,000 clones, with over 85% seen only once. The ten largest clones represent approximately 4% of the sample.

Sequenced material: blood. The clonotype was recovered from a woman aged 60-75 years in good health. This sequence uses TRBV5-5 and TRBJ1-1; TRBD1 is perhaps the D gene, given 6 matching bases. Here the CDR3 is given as CASSQRYGQWSEAFF. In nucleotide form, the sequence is TGTGCCAGCAGCCAAAGGTACGGACAGTGGTCTGAAGCTTTCTTT.